Detailed here is one T cell receptor (beta chain). This clone's antigen is unknown. Per-base quality was not reported, and no clone a single base away is much larger than it. For sequencing of the TCRbeta CDR3 region, genomic DNA was extracted from the sorted cells. TCRbeta CDR3 regions were sequenced using the immunoSEQ Assay. This is the immuneACCESS table as TCRdb keeps it, with only in-frame sequences that have V and J called. A part of the clones is gone; compared with another copy, unresolved V genes explain less than half, and the rest is unexplained. A total of 25,000 to 30,000 clones appear in this sample, around 81% of them only once. Clones ranked in the top ten supply around 27% of the sample. These data are taken from a study of OX40 agonist ivuxolimab in advanced cancers. In the study overall: Ivuxolimab, which targeted the costimulatory receptor OX40 (CD134), was an agonistic, fully human IgG2 monoclonal antibody. Partial responses occurred in three dose-escalation patients: two with cutaneous melanoma and one with hepatocellular carcinoma. Of the roughly 51 patients in dose escalation, approximately 20 had hepatocellular carcinoma, about 15 had melanoma, 9 had renal cell carcinoma and 9 had head and neck cancer. Peripheral TCRbeta sequencing aimed to test whether ivuxolimab altered TCR sequence diversity and caused clonal T-cell expansion. Prior anti-PD-1, anti-PD-L1 or anti-CTLA-4 therapy was permitted, and checkpoint inhibitors had been received by about 36% of dose-escalation patients. The dose-escalation cohort was 80% to 90% male with a mean age of about 60 years, ranging from roughly 23 to 80. The paper reports the monotherapy dose-escalation portion (N = 52 patients) of the phase I ivuxolimab trial. Intravenous ivuxolimab was administered to patients every 2 weeks at six dose levels: 0.01, 0.1, 0.3, 1.5, 3 and 10 mg/kg.

V drops 1 base and J drops 4 bases, leaving 10 bases in between. Taken from the germline V gene, the CDR1 and CDR2 loops are SGHNT and YENEEA. Including cysteine and phenylalanine, the CDR3 has 15 amino acids. The DNA shown is the 45-base CDR3, in frame from base 1. Beyond this particular receptor, the publication reports: Partial responders in the 0.1-3.0 mg/kg groups had among the lowest normalized peripheral clonal expansion, especially among CD8+ T cells. The antigen specificity of the peripheral T cells that underwent clonal expansion was not determined. Clonal expansion of both CD4+ and CD8+ blood T cells was observed from baseline to week 6 at doses 0.1 to 3.0 mg/kg. After ivuxolimab, expanded clones were on average more numerous among CD8+ T cells than among CD4+ T cells. Low levels of normalized T-cell clonal expansion were also shown by some nonresponding patients.

The trial excluded patients who had a history of autoimmune disease or were on systemic immunosuppression. In every dose cohort, peripheral blood was drawn for TCR sequencing at baseline, cycle 4 day 1, and cycle 7 day 1. Samples were obtained from an open-label, multicenter, first-in-human phase I dose-escalation trial of ivuxolimab. Adults with locally advanced or metastatic melanoma, renal cell, hepatocellular, or head and neck squamous cell carcinoma were enrolled in the trial. CD4+ and CD8+ T cells were sorted separately from peripheral blood before TCR sequencing. The clonotype originates from an adult with an advanced solid tumor such as melanoma, head and neck, liver or kidney cancer. Here the chain combines TRBV11-3 and TRBJ2-2, with TRBD2 as a weak D call on 5 bases. Source: CD4+ or CD8+ T cells sorted from blood, taken in a trial of the OX40 agonist ivuxolimab. The CDR3 amino acid sequence is: CASSLVTSPTGELFF. The nucleotide sequence reads as follows: TGTGCCAGCAGCTTAGTCACTAGTCCCACCGGGGAGCTGTTTTTT. The CDR3, completed at both ends by the reference TRBV11-3 and TRBJ2-2 genes, gives the full variable domain EAGVVQSPRYKIIEKKQPVAFWCNPISGHNTLYWYLQNLGQGPELLIRYENEEAVDDSQLPKDRFSAERLKGVDSTLKIQPAELGDSAVYLCASSLVTSPTGELFFGEGSRLTVL.